This TCR beta chain comes out of a study of shared clonotypes between healthy human individuals. Some clones are missing from TCRdb's copy, which holds only in-frame ones; the method was immunoSEQ multiplex PCR. The sample carries fewer than 400,000 clones, approximately 74% recorded once. Caucasian adults living in Nashville, Tennessee, provided all samples. The V gene's germline CDR1 is MDHEN and CDR2 SYDVKM. The CDR3 runs 15 residues. J lost 8 bases, V lost 3 bases, and 3 bases had no gene match. This receptor was identified in a man younger than 40 in good health. The chain employs TRBV28 and TRBJ2-1; 14 nucleotides line up with TRBD2. Sequences were obtained from memory CD4+ T cells sorted from blood. Described subset: CD45RA-negative fraction. The CDR3 region has the DNA TGTGCCAGCAGTTTGGGACTAGCGGGAGAGGATGAGCAGTTCTTC. It yields the protein CASSLGLAGEDEQFF.